This T cell receptor (beta chain) was found in a study of vaccination effects on CD4 cells after COVID-19. CDR3 size: 13 residues. CDR1 is MNHEY, CDR2 SVGAGI, per germline. The germline V and J ends were trimmed by 5 bases and 0 bases, with 8 bases remaining between them. Points on this clone: Its cognate antigen is unknown.

Sequencing was performed with immunoSEQ multiplex PCR; in TCRdb, only in-frame clones are kept and a portion is missing. The table includes some 22,000 clones, under 80% detected once. Viral peptide pool expansion of antigen-specific CD4+ T cells preceded sequencing in the ViraFEST assay. The authors isolated CD4+ T cells after about 10 days of culture. Two-dose BNT162b2 or mRNA-1273 vaccination was given to participants. The input for sequencing was CD4+ T cells from PBMCs cultured with HCoV-NL63 spike peptides, taken after COVID-19 vaccination. This chain joins TRBV6-5 and TRBJ2-7, with D perhaps matching TRBD2 (6 bases). The sequence was collected from a human donor who received a COVID-19 vaccine. The CDR3 here is CASSPGSSYEQYF. The CDR3 DNA reads TGTGCCAGCAGTCCCGGGAGCTCCTACGAGCAGTACTTC.